What follows are 21 T cell receptor beta chains derived from one specimen sequenced in a study of T-cell reconstitution after alpha-beta-depleted transplantation in children. For TCRbeta, the library was prepared with unique molecular identifiers. TCRdb reanalysed the PCR reads using MiXCR and keeps one entry per CDR3 protein. The data contain 45,000 to 70,000 distinct CDR3 sequences, 40% to 55% of them singletons. The sequences come from PBMCs, mostly from graft donor cells, collected 360 days after TCRalphabeta/CD19-depleted stem cell transplant. These receptor sequences come from a male patient under 18 who had a stem cell transplant for acute lymphoblastic leukemia, so the T cells may come from the graft donor.

This clonotype was counted ten times or more. The J gene is TRBJ2-1, the V gene TRBV21-1; the table gives TRBD2 as D, unverified against the DNA. TRBV21-1 is a pseudogene locus. The CDR3 consists of 14 residues. The CDR3 nucleotides read TGTGCCAGCCCAATACTAGAAGGGAACAATGAGCAGTTCTTC. Translated: CASPILEGNNEQFF.

The chain combines TRBV28 with TRBJ1-5; 8 nucleotides line up with TRBD1. The V and J ends lost 3 bases and 6 bases, in that order; junction bases with no gene match: 10. The germline V gene encodes CDR1 MDHEN and CDR2 SYDVKM. The CDR3 is 16 amino acids. The CDR3 DNA reads as TGTGCCAGCAGTTTTGGGACAGGCCCTCGGGGTCAGCCCCAGCATTTT. It is translated as CASSFGTGPRGQPQHF. Full variable domain (missing parts from reference TRBV28 and TRBJ1-5): DVKVTQSSRYLVKRTGEKVFLECVQDMDHENMFWYRQDPGLGLRLIYFSYDVKMKEKGDIPEGYSVSREKKERFSLILESASTNQTSMYLCASSFGTGPRGQPQHFGDGTRLSIL.

This clonotype has more than one count but fewer than ten. The gene calls are TRBV7-9 and TRBJ2-3; 8 bases match TRBD2. CDR3 length: 15 residues. Germline-derived CDR1 and CDR2 are SEHNR and FQNEAQ (reference sequence). Germline trimming cut 1 base from V and 3 bases from J; bases unmatched to any gene: 3. The CDR3 loop reads CASSLGLALTDTQYF. The CDR3 DNA is TGTGCCAGCAGCTTAGGACTAGCGCTTACAGATACGCAGTATTTT. Full variable domain (missing parts from reference TRBV7-9 and TRBJ2-3): DTGVSQNPRHKITKRGQNVTFRCDPISEHNRLYWYRQTLGQGPEFLTYFQNEAQLEKSRLLSDRFSAERPKGSFSTLEIQRTEQGDSAMYLCASSLGLALTDTQYFGPGTRLTVL.

This clonotype was seen a few times. The chain has TRBV7-9 and TRBJ2-1; D ambiguous. The CDR3 totals 14 residues. Germline CDR1 and CDR2: SEHNR and FQNEAQ (reference sequence). With 1 base removed from V and 9 bases from J, the gap between germline ends came to 13 bases. The CDR3 here is CASSLVERWSEQFF. The CDR3 DNA is TGTGCCAGCAGCTTAGTAGAGCGTTGGTCTGAGCAGTTCTTC.

A few counts support this clonotype. The chain has TRBV11-2 and TRBJ2-2; the D call may be TRBD1 or TRBD2 (6 bases each). V was shortened by 4 bases and J by 4 bases, with 13 bases between the two germline ends. CDR1 and CDR2 (germline): SGHAT, FQNNGV. The CDR3 is 15 residues long. CDR3 residues: CASSSLRGPTGELFF. CDR3 DNA sequence: TGTGCCAGCAGCTCCCTCCGGGGGCCCACCGGGGAGCTGTTTTTT.

This CDR3 is CATSREVGTAKNIQYF. The CDR3 nucleotides are TGTGCCACCAGCAGAGAAGTGGGGACTGCCAAAAACATTCAGTACTTC. This sequence joins TRBV15 and TRBJ2-4; D may be TRBD2 (6 bases). This CDR3 comprises 16 residues. With 0 bases removed from V and 1 base from J, the gap between germline ends came to 10 bases. The germline V gene has CDR1 LNHNV and CDR2 YYDKDF (reference sequence).

The rearrangement joins TRBV7-2 to TRBJ2-1; TRBD2 might be the D (6 bases). Germline CDR1 is SGHTA and CDR2 is FQGNSA. V lost 6 bases and J 5 bases, leaving 11 bases between the germline ends. The CDR3 runs 13 residues. CDR3 nucleotides: TGTGCCAGCAGGAGACTAGATGACAATGAGCAGTTCTTC. Protein sequence: CASRRLDDNEQFF. Complete variable domain (other parts from reference TRBV7-2 and TRBJ2-1): GAGVSQSPSNKVTEKGKDVELRCDPISGHTALYWYRQSLGQGLEFLIYFQGNSAPDKSGLPSDRFSAERTGGSVSTLTIQRTQQEDSAVYLCASRRLDDNEQFFGPGTRLTVL.

This rearrangement joins TRBV21-1 to TRBJ2-2; the table's D gene call, TRBD1, was not cross checked with the DNA. TRBV21-1 is reported as a pseudogene. The CDR3 is 21 amino acids. The CDR3 reads CASSIPIKRQILSSNTGELFF. As DNA, the CDR3 is TGTGCCAGCAGCATCCCTATAAAACGACAGATTCTATCCTCGAACACCGGGGAGCTGTTTTTT.

The V call is TRBV7-2, the J call TRBJ2-3; D unresolved. This CDR3 has 17 residues. Trimming removed 2 bases at V and 0 bases at J, with 15 bases between. Germline CDR1 is SGHTA and CDR2 is FQGNSA. The CDR3 region has the DNA TGTGCCAGCAGCTTAACCCTGGGGTCGACTAGCACAGATACGCAGTATTTT. As protein: CASSLTLGSTSTDTQYF.

The chain couples TRBV7-9 to TRBJ2-1; 11 bases match TRBD2. Trimming took 6 bases from V and 5 from J; bases not matched to a gene: 3. CDR3 length: 14 amino acids. The germline V gene has CDR1 SEHNR and CDR2 FQNEAQ (reference sequence). The CDR3 nucleotides are TGTGCCAGCAGGGATAGCGGGAGGGACAATGAGCAGTTCTTC. It specifies CASRDSGRDNEQFF.

This clonotype came up a few times. One junction end disagrees with the germline gene, perhaps due to a read error. This sequence joins TRBV20-1 and TRBJ2-7; D gene ambiguous. The CDR3 covers 13 residues. Per the germline V gene, CDR1 is DFQATT and CDR2 is SNEGSKA (reference sequence). The CDR3 DNA reads TGCAGTGCGACCGAAAGGAATGGCTACGCGCAGTACTTC. Translating gives CSATERNGYAQYF.

The chain employs TRBV5-1 and TRBJ1-1, with TRBD1 matching 9 bases. CDR3 length: 17 residues. V lost 0 bases and J lost 8; bases outside the gene matches: 14. The germline V gene has CDR1 SGHRS and CDR2 YFSETQ. CDR3 sequence reads: CASSLGTGDQILEEAFF. DNA for the CDR3: TGCGCCAGCAGCTTGGGGACAGGGGATCAGATATTGGAGGAAGCTTTCTTT.

This clonotype was found once. The V and J genes are TRBV28 and TRBJ1-5, with 10 positions matching TRBD1. Germline V CDR1 and CDR2: MDHEN, SYDVKM. V dropped 3 bases and J dropped 5; count of bases not matched to a gene: 4. The CDR3 covers 15 residues. CDR3 nucleotide sequence: TGTGCCAGCAGTTTCCCGGGACAGGGGTATCAGCCCCAGCATTTT. Protein product: CASSFPGQGYQPQHF.

This rearrangement joins TRBV11-2 to TRBJ2-3, with 7 nucleotides matching TRBD2. Germline values: CDR1 SGHAT, CDR2 FQNNGV. The CDR3 runs to 14 residues. The V gene end was trimmed by 2 bases and the J gene end by 4 bases; junction bases not matched to a gene: 3. The CDR3 region is CASSLLGGADTQYF. The CDR3, as DNA: TGTGCCAGCAGCTTACTGGGGGGGGCAGATACGCAGTATTTT.

The V and J genes are TRBV13 and TRBJ2-3; no clear D. This CDR3 comprises 16 residues. V lost 0 bases and J lost 0, with 10 bases in between. CDR1 is PRHDT and CDR2 is FYEKMQ in the germline V gene (reference sequence). The CDR3 sequence: CASSLGPEDSTDTQYF. The CDR3 bases are TGTGCCAGCAGCTTAGGTCCAGAGGACAGCACAGATACGCAGTATTTT.

This clonotype was observed a handful of times. V and J are TRBV7-6 and TRBJ2-1; 11 nucleotides agree with TRBD2. Germline-derived CDR1 and CDR2 are SGHVS and FNYEAQ. Trimming cost V 6 bases and J 2 bases; bases outside gene matches: 6. The CDR3 consists of 16 residues. CDR3 amino acids: CASRVAGGPAYNEQFF. In DNA, the CDR3 is TGTGCCAGCAGGGTAGCGGGGGGGCCAGCCTACAATGAGCAGTTCTTC.

This clonotype showed up just a few times. The chain recombines TRBV5-5 with TRBJ1-1; TRBD1 matches 9 bases. This CDR3 region has 15 residues. The V gene end was trimmed by 10 bases and the J gene end by 1 base; junction bases not matched to a gene: 11. In germline, CDR1 is SGHKS, CDR2 YYEKEE (reference sequence). DNA of the CDR3: TGTGCCTACTCCGTAGGACAGGGGACGAACACTGAAGCTTTCTTT. Its translation is CAYSVGQGTNTEAFF.

This chain links TRBV7-9 with TRBJ2-5; weak D call: TRBD2 (5 bases). The CDR3 is 14 residues long. CDR1 SEHNR and CDR2 FQNEAQ come from the germline V gene (reference sequence). The germline V and J ends were trimmed by 7 bases and 1 base, with 13 bases remaining between them. CDR3 protein: CASTVPGIQETQYF. The CDR3 bases are TGTGCCAGCACCGTACCGGGGATCCAAGAGACCCAGTACTTC.

The V gene is TRBV27, the J gene TRBJ1-5; 8 bases fit TRBD1. V trimming: 1 base; J trimming: 7 bases; junction bases outside the gene matches: 6. The CDR3 runs to 15 residues. In germline, CDR1 is MNHEY, CDR2 SMNVEV (reference sequence). CDR3: CASSLFYRGGQPQHF. CDR3 sequence (DNA): TGTGCCAGCAGTTTATTTTACAGGGGGGGCCAGCCCCAGCATTTT.

This clonotype was seen a handful of times. The CDR3 loop is CSAPRDVDNSPLHF. DNA for the CDR3: TGCAGTGCTCCCCGGGACGTAGATAATTCACCCCTCCACTTT. The V and J genes are TRBV20-1 and TRBJ1-6, with TRBD1 as a possible D gene (5 bases). In germline, CDR1 is DFQATT, CDR2 SNEGSKA (reference sequence). V was clipped by 5 bases and J by 5 bases, with 13 bases between them. CDR3 length equals 14 residues.

This clonotype was detected a few times. This chain links TRBV11-2 with TRBJ2-2, with no clear D. This CDR3 region has 15 residues. Germline CDR1 and CDR2: SGHAT and FQNNGV. V was pared by 6 bases and J by 5 bases, with 16 bases between. In nucleotides, the CDR3 is TGTGCCAGCAGTGGCCTACAGCTGCTAACCGGGGAGCTGTTTTTT. This codes for CASSGLQLLTGELFF.